The present entry profiles one T cell receptor beta chain with its context. Regarding time point: peripheral blood 6 weeks after treatment start. Trimming left V 6 bases short and J 1 base short, with 9 bases between. The CDR3 sequence is 13 residues long. Germline CDR1 LNHDA, CDR2 SQIVND (reference sequence). These data are taken from a study of PD-L1 blockade in urothelial cancer. Assay: immunoSEQ multiplex PCR; the TCRdb copy retains only in-frame clones and omits some. The data show tens of thousands of clones, 85% to 95% seen once. The rearrangement joins TRBV19 to TRBJ1-1; a weak D match, TRBD1 (6 bases). This material consisted of PBMCs, taken around atezolizumab (anti-PD-L1) treatment. The source is a woman aged 80 or older with urothelial cancer. The DNA of the CDR3 is TGTGCCAGTAGGGACAGATCGAACACTGAAGCTTTCTTT. Protein sequence: CASRDRSNTEAFF.